The entry below describes one T cell receptor beta chain. A J-beta primer mix and a sample-barcoded 5' primer were used in a second PCR of roughly 6 to 11 cycles. TCRdb called the 5' RACE reads again in MiXCR, with one record for every CDR3 protein. The sample yields hundreds of thousands of distinct CDR3 sequences, roughly three fifths seen once. Total RNA was isolated from each sample in quantities of at least 5.5 micrograms. The sample belongs to a study of blood T cells in healthy people across ages. This CDR3 has 15 residues. V was clipped by 2 bases and J by 10 bases; unmatched bases: 8. Germline V gene data show CDR1 as SGDLS and CDR2 as YYNGEE.

The V gene is TRBV9, the J gene TRBJ2-1, with 11 bases fitting TRBD2. The sample taken for sequencing was blood. This TCR came from a man between 40 and 49 years old in good health. CDR3 region: CASSVRLAGFHEQFF. CDR3 nucleotide sequence: TGTGCCAGCAGCGTGCGACTAGCGGGATTCCACGAGCAGTTCTTC.